This T cell receptor (beta chain) was sequenced during a study of post-analysis software for immune sequencing data. Study results and limitations: Roughly 5 TRBV segments (TRBV5-6, TRBV5-1 and TRBV20-1 among them) occurred more frequently in patients than in controls.

Unique molecular identifiers were carried by the TCR beta cDNA libraries. TCRdb itself ran the PCR reads through MiXCR, one entry per CDR3 protein. The sample includes 450,000 to 700,000 distinct CDR3 sequences, roughly 40% of them seen just once. This clonotype has only a few counts. What it binds is unknown. V was cut by 5 bases and J by 8 bases, with 15 bases left in between. CDR1 is MNHEY and CDR2 is SVGAGI in the germline V gene. The CDR3 is 14 residues long. This rearrangement joins TRBV6-5 to TRBJ1-4; tentative D call: TRBD1 (6 bases). This TCR derives from a girl aged 5-17 years with multiple sclerosis. Sequenced sample: blood. In DNA form, the CDR3 reads TGTGCCAGCAGTCAGACAGGTGTTAACGAAAAACTGTTTTTT. Translating it yields CASSQTGVNEKLFF.